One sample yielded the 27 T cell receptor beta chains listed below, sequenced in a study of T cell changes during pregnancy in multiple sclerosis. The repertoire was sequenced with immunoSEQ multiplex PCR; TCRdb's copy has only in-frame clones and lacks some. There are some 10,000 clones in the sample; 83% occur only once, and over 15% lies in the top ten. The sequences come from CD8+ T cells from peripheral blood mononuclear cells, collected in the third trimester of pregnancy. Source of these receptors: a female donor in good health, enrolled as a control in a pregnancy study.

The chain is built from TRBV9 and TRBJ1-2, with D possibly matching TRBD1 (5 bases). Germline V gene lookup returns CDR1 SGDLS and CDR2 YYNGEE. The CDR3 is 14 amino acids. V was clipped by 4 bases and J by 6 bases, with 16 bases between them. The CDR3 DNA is TGTGCCAGCAGCCCTACAGGCCCTATTAATGGCTACACCTTC. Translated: CASSPTGPINGYTF.

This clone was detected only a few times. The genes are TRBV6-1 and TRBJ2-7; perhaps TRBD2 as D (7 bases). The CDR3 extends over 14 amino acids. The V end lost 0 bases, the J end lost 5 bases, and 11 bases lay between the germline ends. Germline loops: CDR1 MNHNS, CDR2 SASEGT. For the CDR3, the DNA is TGTGCCAGCAGTGAAGCGGAGGGGGGGAACGAGCAGTACTTC. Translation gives CASSEAEGGNEQYF.

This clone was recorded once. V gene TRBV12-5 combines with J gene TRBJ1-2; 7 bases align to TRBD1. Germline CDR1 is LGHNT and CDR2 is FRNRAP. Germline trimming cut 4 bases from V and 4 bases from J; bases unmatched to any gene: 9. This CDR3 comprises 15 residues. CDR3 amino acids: CASGSNRGQLYGYTF. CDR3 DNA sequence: TGTGCTAGTGGTTCCAACCGGGGACAGCTCTATGGCTACACCTTC.

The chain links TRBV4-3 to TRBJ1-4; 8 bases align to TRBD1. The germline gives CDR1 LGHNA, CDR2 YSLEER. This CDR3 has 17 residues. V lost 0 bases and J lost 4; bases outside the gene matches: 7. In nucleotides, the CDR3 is TGCGCCAGCAGCCAAGATTCCGACAGGGGCAGTAATGAAAAACTGTTTTTT. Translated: CASSQDSDRGSNEKLFF.

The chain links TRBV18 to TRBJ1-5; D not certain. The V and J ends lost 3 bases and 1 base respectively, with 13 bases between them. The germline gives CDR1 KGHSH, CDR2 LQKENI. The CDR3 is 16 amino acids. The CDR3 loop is CASSPGRAGSNQPQHF. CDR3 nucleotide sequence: TGTGCCAGCTCACCGGGAAGGGCGGGGAGCAATCAGCCCCAGCATTTT.

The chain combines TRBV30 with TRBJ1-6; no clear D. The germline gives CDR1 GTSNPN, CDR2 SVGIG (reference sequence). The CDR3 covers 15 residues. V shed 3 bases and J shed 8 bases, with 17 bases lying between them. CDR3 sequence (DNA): TGTGCCTGGAGCGGCCCAGCGGCCACTGATTCACCCCTCCACTTT. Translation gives CAWSGPAATDSPLHF.

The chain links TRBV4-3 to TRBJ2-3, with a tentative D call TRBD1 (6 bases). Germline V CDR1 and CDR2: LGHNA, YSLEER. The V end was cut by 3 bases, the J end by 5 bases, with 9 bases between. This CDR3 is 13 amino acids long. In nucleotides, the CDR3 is TGCGCCAGCAGCCAGCCAGGGGTAGATACGCAGTATTTT. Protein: CASSQPGVDTQYF.

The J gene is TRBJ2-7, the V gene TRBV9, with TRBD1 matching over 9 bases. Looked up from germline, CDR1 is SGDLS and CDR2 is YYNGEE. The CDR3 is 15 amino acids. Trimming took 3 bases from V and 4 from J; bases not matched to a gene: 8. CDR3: CASSATGGAAYEQYF. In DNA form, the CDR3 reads TGTGCCAGCAGCGCTACAGGGGGCGCAGCGTACGAGCAGTACTTC.

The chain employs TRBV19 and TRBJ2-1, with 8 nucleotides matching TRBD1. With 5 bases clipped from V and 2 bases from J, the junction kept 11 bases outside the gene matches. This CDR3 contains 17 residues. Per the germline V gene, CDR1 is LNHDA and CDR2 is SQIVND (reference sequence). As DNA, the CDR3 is TGTGCCAGTAGTGTAACAGGGGGTGCGAACACCTACAATGAGCAGTTCTTC. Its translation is CASSVTGGANTYNEQFF.

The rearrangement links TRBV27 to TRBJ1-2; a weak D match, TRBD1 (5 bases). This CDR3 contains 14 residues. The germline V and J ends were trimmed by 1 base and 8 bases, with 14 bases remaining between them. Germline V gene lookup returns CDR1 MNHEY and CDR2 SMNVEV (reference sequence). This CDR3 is CASSLFAGGEGYTF. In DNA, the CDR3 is TGTGCCAGCAGTTTATTTGCCGGGGGAGAAGGCTACACCTTC.

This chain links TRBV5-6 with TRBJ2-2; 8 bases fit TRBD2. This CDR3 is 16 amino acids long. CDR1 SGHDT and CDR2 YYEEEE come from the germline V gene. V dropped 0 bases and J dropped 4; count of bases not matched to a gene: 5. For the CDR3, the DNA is TGTGCCAGCAGCTTGGGGAGCGGGAGCGGCACCGGGGAGCTGTTTTTT. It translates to CASSLGSGSGTGELFF.

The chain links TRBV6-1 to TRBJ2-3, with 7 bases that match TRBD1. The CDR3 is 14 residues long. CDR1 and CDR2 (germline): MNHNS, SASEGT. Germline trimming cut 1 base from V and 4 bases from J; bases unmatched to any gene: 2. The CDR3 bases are TGTGCCAGCAGTGAAGGACAGGGCCCAGATACGCAGTATTTT. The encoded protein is CASSEGQGPDTQYF.

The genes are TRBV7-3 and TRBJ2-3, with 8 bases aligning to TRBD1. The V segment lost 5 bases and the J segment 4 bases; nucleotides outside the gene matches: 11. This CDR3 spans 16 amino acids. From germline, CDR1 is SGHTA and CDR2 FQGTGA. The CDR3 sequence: CASSPPGGLSADTQYF. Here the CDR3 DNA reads TGTGCCAGCAGCCCTCCAGGGGGCCTTTCAGCAGATACGCAGTATTTT.

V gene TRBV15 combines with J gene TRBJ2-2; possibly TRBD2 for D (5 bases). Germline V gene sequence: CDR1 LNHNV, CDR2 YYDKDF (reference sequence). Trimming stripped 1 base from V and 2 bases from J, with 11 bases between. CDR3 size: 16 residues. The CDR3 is CATSRGGLPNTGELFF. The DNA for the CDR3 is TGTGCCACCAGCAGAGGAGGGCTTCCCAACACCGGGGAGCTGTTTTTT.

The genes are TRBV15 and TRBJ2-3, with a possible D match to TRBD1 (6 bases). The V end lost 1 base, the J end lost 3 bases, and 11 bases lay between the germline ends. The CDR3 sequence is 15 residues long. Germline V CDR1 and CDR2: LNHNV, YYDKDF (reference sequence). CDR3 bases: TGTGCCACCAGCAGAGGTGAGGGGACAACAGATACGCAGTATTTT. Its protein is CATSRGEGTTDTQYF.

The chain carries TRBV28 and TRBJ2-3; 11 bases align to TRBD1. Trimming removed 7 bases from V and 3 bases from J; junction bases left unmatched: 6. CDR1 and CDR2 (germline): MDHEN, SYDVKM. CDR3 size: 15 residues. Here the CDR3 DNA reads TGTGCCAGCAAGAAGGGACAGGGGGAAACAGATACGCAGTATTTT. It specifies CASKKGQGETDTQYF.

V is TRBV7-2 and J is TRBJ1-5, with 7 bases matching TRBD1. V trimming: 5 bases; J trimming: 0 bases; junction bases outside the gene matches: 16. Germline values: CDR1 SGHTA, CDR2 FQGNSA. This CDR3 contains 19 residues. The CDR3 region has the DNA TGTGCCAGCAGCGATCAGACAACGTTAAGACAGGGTAGCAATCAGCCCCAGCATTTT. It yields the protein CASSDQTTLRQGSNQPQHF.

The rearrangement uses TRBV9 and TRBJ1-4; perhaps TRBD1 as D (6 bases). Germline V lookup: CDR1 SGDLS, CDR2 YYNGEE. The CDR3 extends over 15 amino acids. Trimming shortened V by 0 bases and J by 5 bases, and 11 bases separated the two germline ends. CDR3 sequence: CASSVGTDKNEKLFF. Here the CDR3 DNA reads TGTGCCAGCAGCGTAGGGACAGATAAAAATGAAAAACTGTTTTTT.

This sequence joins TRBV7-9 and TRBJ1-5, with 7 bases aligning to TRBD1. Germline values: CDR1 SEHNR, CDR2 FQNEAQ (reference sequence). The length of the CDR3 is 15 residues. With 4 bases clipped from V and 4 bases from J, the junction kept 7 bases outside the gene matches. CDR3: CASSSEGQSNQPQHF. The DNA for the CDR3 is TGTGCCAGCAGCTCCGAGGGACAGAGTAATCAGCCCCAGCATTTT.

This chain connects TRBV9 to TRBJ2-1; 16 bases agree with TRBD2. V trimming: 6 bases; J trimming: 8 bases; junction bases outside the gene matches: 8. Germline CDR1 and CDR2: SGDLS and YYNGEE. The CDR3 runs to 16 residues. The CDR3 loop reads CASTPSGTSGRDEQFF. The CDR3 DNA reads TGTGCCAGCACCCCTTCCGGGACTAGCGGGAGGGATGAGCAGTTCTTC.

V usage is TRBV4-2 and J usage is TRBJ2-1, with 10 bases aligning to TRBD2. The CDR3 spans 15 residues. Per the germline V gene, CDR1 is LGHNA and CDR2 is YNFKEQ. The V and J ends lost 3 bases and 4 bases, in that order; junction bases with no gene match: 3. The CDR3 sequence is CASSQSGGGYNEQFF. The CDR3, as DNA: TGTGCCAGCAGCCAGAGCGGGGGGGGATACAATGAGCAGTTCTTC.

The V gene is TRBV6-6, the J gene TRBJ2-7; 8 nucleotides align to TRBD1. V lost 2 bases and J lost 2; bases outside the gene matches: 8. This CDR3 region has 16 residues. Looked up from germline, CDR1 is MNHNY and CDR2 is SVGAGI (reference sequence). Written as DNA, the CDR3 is TGTGCCAGCAGTTACCTGCAGGGGGCGCAAGCCTACGAGCAGTACTTC. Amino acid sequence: CASSYLQGAQAYEQYF.

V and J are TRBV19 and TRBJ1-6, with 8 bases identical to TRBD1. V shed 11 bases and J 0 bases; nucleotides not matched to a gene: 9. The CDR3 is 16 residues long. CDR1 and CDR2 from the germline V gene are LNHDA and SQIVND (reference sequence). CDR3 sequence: CAPKGQGSSYNSPLHF. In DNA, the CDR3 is TGTGCCCCTAAAGGACAGGGAAGCTCCTATAATTCACCCCTCCACTTT.

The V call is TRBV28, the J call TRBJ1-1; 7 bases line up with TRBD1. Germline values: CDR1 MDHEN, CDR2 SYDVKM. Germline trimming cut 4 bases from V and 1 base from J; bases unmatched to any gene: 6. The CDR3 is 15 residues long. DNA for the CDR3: TGTGCCAGCAGTTCCAGGGGGGTAAGGAACACTGAAGCTTTCTTT. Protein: CASSSRGVRNTEAFF.

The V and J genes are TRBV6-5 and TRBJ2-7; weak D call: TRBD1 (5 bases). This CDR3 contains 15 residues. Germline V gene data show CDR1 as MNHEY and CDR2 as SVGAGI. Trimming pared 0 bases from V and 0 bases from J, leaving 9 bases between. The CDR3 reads CASSYSSDSSYEQYF. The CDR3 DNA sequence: TGTGCCAGCAGTTACTCGTCCGACAGCTCCTACGAGCAGTACTTC.

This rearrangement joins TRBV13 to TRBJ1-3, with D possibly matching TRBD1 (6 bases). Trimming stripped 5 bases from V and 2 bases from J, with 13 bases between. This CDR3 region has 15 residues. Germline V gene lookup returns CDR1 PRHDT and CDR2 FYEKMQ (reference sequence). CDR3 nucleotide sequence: TGTGCCAGCAGCCTTGAGGGGGGGGCTGGAAACACCATATATTTT. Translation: CASSLEGGAGNTIYF.

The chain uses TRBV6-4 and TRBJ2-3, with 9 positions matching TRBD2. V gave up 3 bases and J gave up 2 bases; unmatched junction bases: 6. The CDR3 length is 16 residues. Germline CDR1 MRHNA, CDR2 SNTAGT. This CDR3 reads CASSEVSGGPTDTQYF. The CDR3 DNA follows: TGTGCCAGCAGTGAGGTTAGCGGGGGCCCCACAGATACGCAGTATTTT.